This T cell receptor beta chain was captured in a study of blood T cell repertoires in COVID-19. For the study at large: Samples of COVID-19 (acute and convalescent) were obtained from the United States, Italy and Spain. T cells, B-cell-depleted T cells, or PBMCs provided the cDNA or gDNA that served as material.

Original processing notes: Estimation of nucleated cell counts relied on the amplification of reference gene primers. TCRdb keeps only in-frame clones here, not all; method: immunoSEQ multiplex PCR. V and J calls and clone size come straight from that table; D and trimming were deduced from the DNA. Of a few hundred thousand clones listed, roughly 90% were seen once; the top ten hold around 1.3%. Sequencing input: peripheral blood. This TCR derives from a man between 35 and 55 years old with acute or convalescent COVID-19.

In DNA, the CDR3 is TGTGCCAGCAGCGTAGATGAGGGGGTTAATGGCTACACCTTC. This sequence encodes CASSVDEGVNGYTF. The rearrangement joins TRBV9 to TRBJ1-2; possible D gene TRBD1, 6 bases. Looked up from germline, CDR1 is SGDLS and CDR2 is YYNGEE. The CDR3 is made up of 14 amino acids. Trimming removed 0 bases from V and 6 bases from J, with 12 bases in between.